This record looks at one T cell receptor (beta chain) sequence and its context. The antigen remains unidentified. The data are from a study of CXCR3-negative and CXCR3-positive naive CD8 T cells. Researchers prepared the TRB cDNA libraries using 5' RACE with UMI labels. Each CDR3 protein gets one entry in TCRdb, which reprocessed the 5' RACE reads and gives no DNA. Its table records 50,000 to 65,000 distinct CDR3 sequences. Broader study findings: CXCR3-positive naive cells carried more hydrophobic TRB CDR3s than CXCR3-negative naive cells did.

Sample: naive CXCR3+ CD8+ T cells from blood. Subset here: CD45RO-CCR7+CD27+CD95- naive CD8+ T cells expressing CXCR3 (TNR3+). The TCR comes from a human donor in good health. Some clones in this sample may be carry-over from other donors' samples.

The CDR3 sequence is CASSFGSDGTPLHF. The chain joins TRBV28 to TRBJ1-6; with no DNA, the TCRdb D assignment of TRBD1 cannot be verified. Germline V gene sequence: CDR1 MDHEN, CDR2 SYDVKM. This CDR3 region has 14 residues.